The 25 T cell receptor beta chains given below trace back to one sample, sequenced in a study of spatial heterogeneity in lung cancer. Findings and caveats of the study: Counts that tracked tumor mutation counts were those of expanded intratumoral alpha and beta TCRs.

No antigen is known for these receptors. TCRdb re-called the 5' RACE reads with MiXCR, one entry per CDR3 protein. Of about 11,000 distinct CDR3 sequences in the sample, 4.5% to 5.5% were seen once. Time point defined: sample taken at primary tumor resection. Sequenced material: lung tumor tissue, taken at surgery. The receptor set was obtained from a male donor with early-stage non-small cell lung cancer.

V and J are TRBV10-3 and TRBJ2-5; TRBD2 aligns across 10 bases. The CDR3 is 17 residues long. Trimming at V came to 2 bases and at J to 1 base, leaving 7 bases not matched to a gene. Per germline, CDR1 ENHRY and CDR2 SYGVKD. In DNA form, the CDR3 reads TGTGCCATCAGTGAGCGGGCTAGCGGGGGTTCCCAAGAGACCCAGTACTTC. It codes for CAISERASGGSQETQYF.

This clonotype was detected ten times or more. The J gene is TRBJ2-3, the V gene TRBV19, with 8 nucleotides matching TRBD1. The germline V gene has CDR1 LNHDA and CDR2 SQIVND (reference sequence). Losses at the gene ends were 5 bases for V and 4 bases for J; bases not matched to a gene: 8. The CDR3 runs 15 residues. Here the CDR3 DNA reads TGTGCCAGTAGTCTACCGGGACAGGCATCAGATACGCAGTATTTT. Residues: CASSLPGQASDTQYF.

In this sample, this clonotype turned up many times. The J gene is TRBJ2-3, the V gene TRBV5-1; TRBD1 aligns across 9 bases. Germline CDR1 reads SGHRS; CDR2 reads YFSETQ. This CDR3 has 17 amino acids. The V gene end was trimmed by 5 bases and the J gene end by 1 base; junction bases not matched to a gene: 11. The DNA of the CDR3 is TGCGCCAGCAGACTGACAGGGGGGGTAAAAGGCACAGATACGCAGTATTTT. This sequence encodes CASRLTGGVKGTDTQYF.

This clonotype was picked up many times. The V call is TRBV12-3 or TRBV12-4, the J call TRBJ1-2, with 8 bases that match TRBD1. With V trimmed by 5 bases and J by 4 bases, 3 bases remained unmatched. CDR3 length: 13 amino acids. CDR3 coding DNA: TGTGCCAGCAGTCGACAGGGGTCCTATGGCTACACCTTC. Protein product: CASSRQGSYGYTF.

This clonotype was found many times. The V and J genes are TRBV20-1 and TRBJ1-3, with D perhaps TRBD1 (6 bases). This CDR3 contains 14 residues. V was trimmed by 5 bases and J by 4 bases, leaving 15 bases between them. Per germline, CDR1 DFQATT and CDR2 SNEGSKA (reference sequence). CDR3 DNA: TGCAGTGCTGTCGCAGGACAGACCGGAAACACCATATATTTT. Its protein is CSAVAGQTGNTIYF.

This clonotype was seen only once. A much larger clone differs from this one at a single base, so this may be a read error. The final CDR3 position lacks the conserved phenylalanine or tryptophan, pointing to a likely read error. The chain is built from TRBV12-3 or TRBV12-4 and TRBJ1-2; no firm D call. Trimming removed 3 bases at V and 4 bases at J, with 9 bases between. CDR3 length equals 13 residues. CDR3 nucleotide sequence: TGTGCCAGCAGTTTCGGGCAGAGCTATGGCTACACCATC. Protein product: CASSFGQSYGYTI.

This clonotype was seen many times. V and J are TRBV9 and TRBJ2-1; no clear D. Germline V CDR1 and CDR2: SGDLS, YYNGEE. This CDR3 has 15 amino acids. Trimming removed 6 bases at V and 0 bases at J, with 13 bases between. The CDR3 reads CASTRYVISYNEQFF. CDR3 sequence (DNA): TGTGCCAGCACCCGATACGTAATCTCCTACAATGAGCAGTTCTTC.

Regarding this clonotype: This may stem from a read error, because a much larger clone lies one nucleotide away. The chain couples TRBV7-9 to TRBJ1-4; 12 bases fit TRBD1. Germline V gene data show CDR1 as SEHNR and CDR2 as FQNEAQ (reference sequence). CDR3 length: 15 amino acids. This CDR3 is CDSSLGGTGGRGLFF. The CDR3 bases are TGTGACAGCAGCTTAGGCGGGACAGGGGGCCGTGGACTGTTTTTT.

This clonotype was detected many times. V and J are TRBV12-3 or TRBV12-4 and TRBJ2-5; no clear D. This CDR3 has 14 residues. Trimming stripped 7 bases from V and 2 bases from J, with 14 bases between. CDR3 residues: CASTFTGTQETQYF. Written as DNA, the CDR3 is TGTGCCAGCACTTTTACGGGCACACAAGAGACCCAGTACTTC.

This clonotype has a handful of counts. The rearrangement joins TRBV3-1 to TRBJ2-1; D might be TRBD2 (7 bases). V lost 0 bases and J 12 bases, leaving 12 bases between the germline ends. The CDR3 consists of 13 residues. In germline, CDR1 is LGHDT, CDR2 YNNKEL (reference sequence). The CDR3 nucleotides read TGTGCCAGCAGCCAAGAGGGGGGGGCGCGGCAGTTCTTC. Protein product: CASSQEGGARQFF.

This clonotype was recorded many times. The J gene is TRBJ2-3, the V gene TRBV29-1, with 8 nucleotides matching TRBD1. V gave up 1 base and J gave up 5 bases; unmatched junction bases: 5. The length of the CDR3 is 14 residues. Germline V gene data show CDR1 as SQVTM and CDR2 as ANQGSEA. The CDR3 sequence is CSVEGSGGGDTQYF. CDR3 DNA sequence: TGCAGCGTTGAAGGGTCAGGGGGCGGAGATACGCAGTATTTT.

There are a few counts of this clonotype. The gene calls are TRBV3-1 and TRBJ2-4, with D hard to call. The CDR3 runs to 15 residues. Deletions cut 2 bases from V and 1 base from J, with 9 bases between. CDR1 is LGHDT, CDR2 YNNKEL, per germline (reference sequence). The CDR3 DNA sequence: TGTGCCAGCAGCCAATGGGAAGGCGCCAAAAACATTCAGTACTTC. It is translated as CASSQWEGAKNIQYF.

At least ten counts were recorded for this clonotype. This sequence joins TRBV6-5 and TRBJ1-1, with 10 positions matching TRBD1. The V gene end was trimmed by 4 bases and the J gene end by 9 bases; junction bases not matched to a gene: 17. CDR1 is MNHEY, CDR2 SVGAGI, per germline. This CDR3 region has 17 residues. In DNA, the CDR3 is TGTGCCAGCAGTTCCGCCATGACAGGGGGCGCCGGAGGAAAAGCTTTCTTT. Translation: CASSSAMTGGAGGKAFF.

The rearrangement links TRBV12-3 or TRBV12-4 to TRBJ2-7, with TRBD1 as a possible D gene (5 bases). The CDR3 runs 14 residues. With 4 bases removed from V and 0 bases from J, the gap between germline ends came to 10 bases. Written as DNA, the CDR3 is TGTGCCAGCAGTTCGGACACCTTCTCCTACGAGCAGTACTTC. Its protein is CASSSDTFSYEQYF.

This clonotype is medium-sized by share. This rearrangement joins TRBV20-1 to TRBJ1-1, with 7 bases identical to TRBD1. Germline CDR1 DFQATT, CDR2 SNEGSKA (reference sequence). J lost 4 bases, V lost 5 bases, and 7 bases had no gene match. The CDR3 has 13 residues. CDR3 region: CSARQGWGTEAFF. The CDR3 DNA is TGCAGTGCTCGACAGGGTTGGGGCACTGAAGCTTTCTTT.

By share, this clonotype counts as medium-sized. The V gene is TRBV20-1, the J gene TRBJ2-2; 7 bases fit TRBD2. Trimming removed 5 bases from V and 5 bases from J; junction bases left unmatched: 5. Looked up from germline, CDR1 is DFQATT and CDR2 is SNEGSKA (reference sequence). This CDR3 contains 13 residues. The CDR3 coding sequence is TGCAGTGCTCAGCCACTAGCGACCGGGGAGCTGTTTTTT. It is translated as CSAQPLATGELFF.

This clonotype is judged medium-sized. The chain joins TRBV7-9 to TRBJ1-2, with unresolved D. This CDR3 has 13 residues. Per germline, CDR1 SEHNR and CDR2 FQNEAQ (reference sequence). V was pared by 1 base and J by 4 bases, with 7 bases between. For the CDR3, the DNA is TGTGCCAGCAGCTTAGTACCTGCCTATGGCTACACCTTC. Protein sequence: CASSLVPAYGYTF.

This clonotype came up many times. This chain joins TRBV9 and TRBJ2-5; TRBD1 or TRBD2 may be the D gene (5 bases each). The germline V and J ends were trimmed by 0 bases and 4 bases, with 16 bases remaining between them. The CDR3 extends over 16 amino acids. Germline V lookup: CDR1 SGDLS, CDR2 YYNGEE. The CDR3 loop reads CASSVEPQAGGETQYF. For the CDR3, the DNA is TGTGCCAGCAGCGTAGAACCCCAGGCTGGGGGAGAGACCCAGTACTTC.

In this sample, this clonotype turned up many times. This chain uses TRBV12-3 or TRBV12-4 with TRBJ1-3; weak D call: TRBD1 (6 bases). The CDR3 has 15 residues. V was pared by 6 bases and J by 0 bases, with 12 bases between. This CDR3 is CASRPGHNSGNTIYF. The CDR3, as DNA: TGTGCCAGCAGGCCGGGACACAACTCTGGAAACACCATATATTTT.

This clonotype was observed many times. The V gene is TRBV28, the J gene TRBJ2-3; 10 bases agree with TRBD1. From germline, CDR1 is MDHEN and CDR2 SYDVKM. V gave up 4 bases and J gave up 6 bases; unmatched junction bases: 7. This CDR3 contains 15 residues. The CDR3 bases are TGTGCCAGCAGTTCCGGGACAGGGGTGAGGGATACGCAGTATTTT. Translated: CASSSGTGVRDTQYF.

This clonotype showed up just once. This chain joins TRBV27 and TRBJ1-5; tentatively, D is TRBD1 (5 bases). Germline V gives CDR1 MNHEY, CDR2 SMNVEV (reference sequence). Trimming stripped 4 bases from V and 3 bases from J, with 10 bases between. The length of the CDR3 is 14 residues. The CDR3 reads CASSSGTVNQPQHF. Written as DNA, the CDR3 is TGTGCCAGCAGTTCCGGGACCGTCAATCAGCCCCAGCATTTT.

This clonotype has ten or more counts. This sequence joins TRBV6-1 and TRBJ2-1; D unresolved. The CDR3 consists of 12 residues. Trimming cost V 4 bases and J 13 bases, with 14 bases left between them. Germline CDR1 and CDR2: MNHNS and SASEGT. The CDR3 protein is CASSVIRAHQFF. CDR3 nucleotide sequence: TGTGCCAGCAGTGTGATCCGGGCCCACCAGTTCTTC.

The table lists this clonotype with many counts. The rearrangement links TRBV7-9 to TRBJ2-7; D might be TRBD1 (6 bases). Trimming left V 3 bases short and J 0 bases short, with 6 bases between. The CDR3 contains 13 residues. Germline V lookup: CDR1 SEHNR, CDR2 FQNEAQ (reference sequence). CDR3 sequence reads: CASSLDSSYEQYF. Here the CDR3 DNA reads TGTGCCAGCAGCTTGGACAGCTCCTACGAGCAGTACTTC. Filled out from reference TRBV7-9 and TRBJ2-7, the complete variable domain reads DTGVSQNPRHKITKRGQNVTFRCDPISEHNRLYWYRQTLGQGPEFLTYFQNEAQLEKSRLLSDRFSAERPKGSFSTLEIQRTEQGDSAMYLCASSLDSSYEQYFGPGTRLTVT.

This clonotype has just a few counts. The chain couples TRBV7-9 to TRBJ2-5; the D is unclear. The CDR3 consists of 11 residues. CDR1 SEHNR and CDR2 FQNEAQ come from the germline V gene (reference sequence). V was cut by 0 bases and J by 7 bases, with 3 bases left in between. The CDR3 DNA reads as TGTGCCAGCAGCTTAGCGGGGACCCAGTACTTC. Its protein product is CASSLAGTQYF.

Many counts were recorded for this clonotype. The chain recombines TRBV29-1 with TRBJ2-1, with 10 bases aligning to TRBD2. The CDR3 has 16 residues. Germline V gives CDR1 SQVTM, CDR2 ANQGSEA. The ends lost 7 bases at V and 2 bases at J; junction bases unmatched: 11. The CDR3 spells CSANRASGSTYNEQFF. DNA of the CDR3: TGCAGCGCAAACAGGGCTAGCGGGAGCACCTACAATGAGCAGTTCTTC.